The rows below give T cell receptor beta chains drawn from one sample of a study of blood T cells in healthy people across ages. One entry per CDR3 protein results from TCRdb running MiXCR on the 5' RACE reads. The sample shows around 1,700,000 distinct CDR3 sequences, roughly 30% of them seen only once. The sequenced material came from blood. The receptors shown here come from a woman aged 25 to 39 in good health. Both conserved end residues are part of each CDR3. The D gene is left open where the match is weak. Size tells how often a clone was seen (once, few, many) or the class of an expanded clone, and some rows leave it out.

13,.,TRBJ1-5,few,TRBV29-1,TGCAGCGTTTCCAGGGGCCTCAATCAGCCCCAGCATTTT,CSVSRGLNQPQHF
14,TRBD1,TRBJ1-2,few,TRBV7-2,TGTGCCAGCAGCTTAGACACAGGGGCCTATGGCTACACCTTC,CASSLDTGAYGYTF
14,.,TRBJ2-1,many,TRBV5-1,TGCGCCAGCAGCTTGGGGCGGCCCTACAATGAGCAGTTCTTC,CASSLGRPYNEQFF
16,TRBD1,TRBJ2-3,.,TRBV20-1,TGCAGTGCTAGAGGAGCCGGGACAGCTAGCACAGATACGCAGTATTTT,CSARGAGTASTDTQYF
14,TRBD2,TRBJ2-1,few,TRBV3-1,TGTGCCAGCCCTCACGGGGGGAGGGCCGGTGAGCAGTTCTTC,CASPHGGRAGEQFF
15,TRBD1,TRBJ2-5,few,TRBV12-3/TRBV12-4,TGTGCCAGCAGTGGCCCCGGGACAGGGAGGGAGACCCAGTACTTC,CASSGPGTGRETQYF
15,.,TRBJ2-5,.,TRBV5-5,TGTGCCAGCAGCTCCTTTGGGGACTGGGGAATGTGGCAGTACTTC,CASSSFGDWGMWQYF
17,.,TRBJ1-3,.,TRBV2,TGTGCCAGCAAAAATCACTTGGCGGGAGTTAGTGGAAACACCATATATTTT,CASKNHLAGVSGNTIYF
16,TRBD2,TRBJ2-4,few,TRBV4-1,TGCGCCAGCAGCCAACGGGGGGATGGTGCCAAAAACATTCAGTACTTC,CASSQRGDGAKNIQYF
13,.,TRBJ2-7,.,TRBV15,TGTGCCACCAGCAGGGACAAATCCTACGAGCGGTACTTC,CATSRDKSYERYF
14,.,TRBJ2-3,.,TRBV24-1,TGTGCCACCAGTGATGCGGGTGAGACAGATACGCAGTATTTT,CATSDAGETDTQYF
18,TRBD1,TRBJ1-2,.,TRBV7-9,TGTGCCAGCAGCTCCCGAAGAATGGACAGGGGGCGGGACTATGGCTACACCTTC,CASSSRRMDRGRDYGYTF
12,.,TRBJ2-7,few,TRBV28,TGTGCCAGCAGCCAAGAGTTCGGGGAGCAGTACTTC,CASSQEFGEQYF
15,.,TRBJ2-6,.,TRBV20-1,TGCAGTGCCTCAGGCAGGGTCCGTGGGGCCAACGTCCTGACTTTC,CSASGRVRGANVLTF
14,.,TRBJ2-7,.,TRBV5-1,TGCGCCAGCAGCCCCCGGACAGAGGCGAGCGAGCAGTACTTC,CASSPRTEASEQYF
14,TRBD2,TRBJ2-1,few,TRBV20-1,TGCAGTGCTAGAGAGAGCGGGAGGTACAATGAGCAGTTCTTC,CSARESGRYNEQFF
11,.,TRBJ2-7,few,TRBV29-1,TGCAGCGCGCTCGGGGGATACGAGCAGTACTTC,CSALGGYEQYF
11,.,TRBJ2-1,few,TRBV12-3/TRBV12-4,TGTGCCTGCGGGTGGGCAACAGAGCAGTTCTTC,CACGWATEQFF
15,TRBD2,TRBJ2-7,many,TRBV7-2,TGTGCCAGCAGCTTCAGCGGGGGTTTCTCCTACGAGCAGTACTTC,CASSFSGGFSYEQYF
13,TRBD2,TRBJ2-7,.,TRBV25-1,TGTGCCAGCAGTGAACGGGGGGGGATCGAGCAGTACTTC,CASSERGGIEQYF
15,.,TRBJ2-5,.,TRBV11-2,TGTGCCAGCAGCTTAAGGGCCTCGCGGCAAGAGACCCAGTACTTC,CASSLRASRQETQYF
17,TRBD2,TRBJ2-2,once,TRBV5-1,TGCGCCAGCAGCTTCCAGGGAAATAGCCGGGAGGCCGGGGAGCTGTTTTTT,CASSFQGNSREAGELFF
15,TRBD2,TRBJ2-3,.,TRBV12-3/TRBV12-4,TGTGCCAGCAGTTTAAGGGACTATCTAGCAGATACGCGGTATTTT,CASSLRDYLADTRYF
10,TRBD1,TRBJ1-2,many,TRBV29-1,TGCAGCGCGGGACAGGAGGGGCTCACCTTC,CSAGQEGLTF
17,TRBD2,TRBJ2-7,.,TRBV24-1,TGTGCCACCAGTGATTTACTTTCGAACCTAGCGGGGACCGAGCAGTACTTC,CATSDLLSNLAGTEQYF
13,.,TRBJ2-1,.,TRBV30,TGTGCCTGGATTGGAGTGGGTTACAATGAGCAGTTCTTC,CAWIGVGYNEQFF
14,.,TRBJ2-5,many,TRBV12-5,TGTGCTAGTGGTTCGAAGGCAGGAGCAGAGACCCAGTACTTC,CASGSKAGAETQYF
12,.,TRBJ2-1,many,TRBV29-1,TGCAGCGTTGGCCTAGCGAGCAATGAGCAGTTCTTC,CSVGLASNEQFF
13,TRBD1,TRBJ2-5,few,TRBV5-5,TGTGCCAGCAGCTTTACCCAGGGGACAGTGCAGTACTTC,CASSFTQGTVQYF
12,.,TRBJ1-1,.,TRBV20-1,TGCAGTGCCCAAGGGGACGGCACTGAAGCTTTCTTT,CSAQGDGTEAFF
15,TRBD2,TRBJ2-1,.,TRBV6-5,TGTGCCAGCAGACTCAGCGGGAGAGGGTACAATGAGCAGTTCTTC,CASRLSGRGYNEQFF
17,TRBD2,TRBJ2-7,.,TRBV5-1,TGCGCCAGCAGCCGTGCCGGGACTAGCGGGGGGGAGTACGAGCAGTACTTC,CASSRAGTSGGEYEQYF
15,.,TRBJ1-6,few,TRBV27,TGTGCCAGCAAGTCCCTCAGGGGTGGGAATTCACCCCTCCACTTT,CASKSLRGGNSPLHF
15,TRBD1,TRBJ2-1,many,TRBV10-2,TGCGCCAGCACCGCCGTTATGACAGGGCGGCGCGAGCAGTTCTTC,CASTAVMTGRREQFF
12,.,TRBJ2-1,.,TRBV12-5,TGTGCTAGTCAATCTCAGACCTATGAGCAGTTCTTC,CASQSQTYEQFF
11,.,TRBJ1-1,.,TRBV13,TGTGCCAGCAACGTAGGGGGAAAGTTTTTCTTT,CASNVGGKFFF
13,.,TRBJ1-5,many,TRBV7-2,TGTGCCAGCAGCTTCGAGAGCAATCAGCCCCAGCATTTT,CASSFESNQPQHF
14,.,TRBJ2-5,.,TRBV20-1,TGCAGTGCTAGTTCGCCTAGCAGACAAGAGACCCAGTACTTC,CSASSPSRQETQYF
15,TRBD1,TRBJ1-2,many,TRBV5-1,TGCGCCAGCAGCAGGGACAGAGGCACTAACTATGGCTACACCTTC,CASSRDRGTNYGYTF
15,.,TRBJ1-2,.,TRBV5-1,TGCGCCAGCGGCCTGCCCGAGGGAGAAAACTATGGCTACACCTTC,CASGLPEGENYGYTF
15,.,TRBJ1-2,few,TRBV19,TGTGCCAGTAGTATACTCGGGGGAGGACTCTCTGGCTACACCTTC,CASSILGGGLSGYTF
17,TRBD2,TRBJ2-3,.,TRBV7-2,TGTGCCAGCAGCCGTCATCGGGGGGTTGTTAGCACAGATACGCAGTATTTT,CASSRHRGVVSTDTQYF